The rows below give T cell receptor beta chains drawn from one sample of a study of T cells after yellow fever vaccination. TCRdb called the 5' RACE reads again in MiXCR, with one record for every CDR3 protein. The sample records under 550,000 distinct CDR3 sequences, 20% to 25% being singletons. The sample in question was PBMCs, obtained less than 25 days after the first yellow fever vaccination. These receptors were taken from a man in his late teens or twenties who received the YFV17D yellow fever vaccine. Both conserved end residues are part of each CDR3. D genes are given only for firm matches. The listing skips clone size in some rows; elsewhere it reads once, few, many or a size class.

TGTGCCGTCCCAAGTCCGGAGACCCAGTACTTC	CAVPSPETQYF	TRBV2	11	NA	TRBJ2-5	NA
TGCGCCAGCAGCCAAGAAGCCCAGACCTATGGCTACACCTTC	CASSQEAQTYGYTF	TRBV4-1	14	NA	TRBJ1-2	NA
TGTGCCTGGCAAGCCCGGGTAAGGGCCGGGGAGCTGTTTTTT	CAWQARVRAGELFF	TRBV30	14	NA	TRBJ2-2	NA
TGTGCCAGCAGCTCGTACTTCGCAGATACGCAGTATTTT	CASSSYFADTQYF	TRBV9	13	NA	TRBJ2-3	NA
TGTGCCAGCAGCCAAGATTACGGGACAGGGGTAACTGGCTACACCTTC	CASSQDYGTGVTGYTF	TRBV3-1	16	few	TRBJ1-2	TRBD1
TGTGCCAGCAGCCACCGTAGGAATGAGCAGTTCTTC	CASSHRRNEQFF	TRBV7-2	12	few	TRBJ2-1	NA
TGTGCCAGCAGCCAAGGGGAGGCCTCATTTCAAGAGACCCAGTACTTC	CASSQGEASFQETQYF	TRBV4-2	16	NA	TRBJ2-5	NA
TGTGCCAGCAGCCAAAATCTCCCCGGGACAGGGGACGATGAGCAGTTCTTC	CASSQNLPGTGDDEQFF	TRBV12-3/TRBV12-4	17	NA	TRBJ2-1	TRBD1
TGCAGTGCTAGGTACTCTAGGGCTAGCACAGATACGCAGTATTTT	CSARYSRASTDTQYF	TRBV20-1	15	NA	TRBJ2-3	NA
TGTGCCAGCAGTGAATTGTACGGCAGTGGGTACGAGACCCAGTACTTC	CASSELYGSGYETQYF	TRBV25-1	16	NA	TRBJ2-5	NA
TGTGCCAGCAGTGAACGCGGCAGTGAAGCTTTCTTT	CASSERGSEAFF	TRBV25-1	12	few	TRBJ1-1	NA
TGCGCCAGCAGCCGTAGCGGCCGGGGGACTAATGAAAAACTGTTTTTT	CASSRSGRGTNEKLFF	TRBV4-3	16	NA	TRBJ1-4	NA
TGTGCCAGCAGCCCTAGACAGGGGCCCTCTGGAAACACCATATATTTT	CASSPRQGPSGNTIYF	TRBV9	16	NA	TRBJ1-3	TRBD1
TGTGCCAGCAGTGAATCTCAGGGAAGAGAGACCCAGTACTTC	CASSESQGRETQYF	TRBV25-1	14	few	TRBJ2-5	NA
TGTGCAATCACGTCCTACCCGAGGGAAGCTTTCTTT	CAITSYPREAFF	TRBV12-5	12	NA	TRBJ1-1	NA
TGTGCCAGCAGTTACGACGGGACAGTCACAGATACGCAGTATTTT	CASSYDGTVTDTQYF	TRBV6-5	15	many	TRBJ2-3	TRBD1
TGCGCCAGCAGCCAAGATGGGGGGCTAGCGGGGGGAGACACCGGGGAGCTGTTTTTT	CASSQDGGLAGGDTGELFF	TRBV4-3	19	few	TRBJ2-2	TRBD2
TGTGCCAGTGCCGACAGGGCAGGAAACACCATATATTTT	CASADRAGNTIYF	TRBV19	13	NA	TRBJ1-3	TRBD1
TGTGCCATCAATGGCGGGGGGACCCAAGAGACCCAGTACTTC	CAINGGGTQETQYF	TRBV10-3	14	NA	TRBJ2-5	TRBD2
TGTGCCAGCAGCGTCTTAGCGGGGACAGACAATGAGCAGTTCTTC	CASSVLAGTDNEQFF	TRBV12-3/TRBV12-4	15	NA	TRBJ2-1	NA
TGCGCCAGCAGCCTTCCTCCAAGGACAGAGACAATCAAAAACATTCAGTACTTC	CASSLPPRTETIKNIQYF	TRBV5-1	18	few	TRBJ2-4	NA
TGTGCCAGCGGCCTCCCTGAGCAGTTCTTC	CASGLPEQFF	TRBV11-2	10	NA	TRBJ2-1	NA
TGTGCCAGCTCAGTGGATCCAGTCTATGGCTACACCTTC	CASSVDPVYGYTF	TRBV18	13	NA	TRBJ1-2	NA
TGCAGTGCTGCGCGAGCCAATGAGCAGTTCTTC	CSAARANEQFF	TRBV20-1	11	many	TRBJ2-1	NA
TGCGCCAGCAGGATCAGTTTGGGCAGGGGCGAAAATCAGCCCCAGCATTTT	CASRISLGRGENQPQHF	TRBV4-1	17	NA	TRBJ1-5	NA
TGTGCCAGCAGGATATTCCGGGACAGCTCTAATCAGCCCCAGCATTTT	CASRIFRDSSNQPQHF	TRBV28	16	many	TRBJ1-5	TRBD1
TGTGCCAGCAGTTCCTATGGACAGGGGCTAGCCAAAAACATTCAGTACTTC	CASSSYGQGLAKNIQYF	TRBV12-3/TRBV12-4	17	few	TRBJ2-4	TRBD1
TGCAGTGCTAGCCGGCAGGGCAGTGTACCCCTCCACTTT	CSASRQGSVPLHF	TRBV20-1	13	NA	TRBJ1-6	NA
TGTGCCATCAGTTTGACTAGTCGGGGGGACAATGAGCAGTTCTTC	CAISLTSRGDNEQFF	TRBV10-3	15	few	TRBJ2-1	TRBD2
TGCGCCAGCAGGACAAACCAAGAGACCCAGTACTTC	CASRTNQETQYF	TRBV5-1	12	NA	TRBJ2-5	NA
TGCGCCAGCAGCCCAGGACAGGCCCTTTATGGCTACACCTTC	CASSPGQALYGYTF	TRBV5-1	14	many	TRBJ1-2	TRBD1
TGTGCCAGCAGCTTATTCCAGGGCGATGGCTACACCTTC	CASSLFQGDGYTF	TRBV7-2	13	NA	TRBJ1-2	NA
TGCAGCGTTTCTGGGGACAGGGATACCTATGGCTACACCTTC	CSVSGDRDTYGYTF	TRBV29-1	14	few	TRBJ1-2	TRBD1
TGTGCCAGCAGCCGCGGTGGGGACGGGGAGCTGTTTTTT	CASSRGGDGELFF	TRBV3-1	13	few	TRBJ2-2	NA
TGCGCCAGCAGCCAAGATTGGGACAGTTCCTACAATGAGCAGTTCTTC	CASSQDWDSSYNEQFF	TRBV4-3	16	few	TRBJ2-1	TRBD1
TGTGCCAGCAGCCCCCGGGCAGGGGGGTCCTACGAGCAGTACTTC	CASSPRAGGSYEQYF	TRBV11-3	15	few	TRBJ2-7	NA
TGTGCCAGCAGTTATAGTTGGGCAAATCAGCCCCAGCATTTT	CASSYSWANQPQHF	TRBV27	14	NA	TRBJ1-5	NA
TGTGCCAGCAGACATCGACAGGGGACACATCACGAGCAGTACTTC	CASRHRQGTHHEQYF	TRBV6-1	15	NA	TRBJ2-7	TRBD1
TGCGCCAGCGAGAGGACAGGGTTCCAAGAGACCCAGTACTTC	CASERTGFQETQYF	TRBV5-1	14	few	TRBJ2-5	TRBD1
TGCAGTGCTCCCAGGGGAGACACCATATATTTT	CSAPRGDTIYF	TRBV20-1	11	NA	TRBJ1-3	NA
TGCGCCAGCAGCCCCACCCCGACAGGCACAGATACGCAGTATTTT	CASSPTPTGTDTQYF	TRBV5-1	15	many	TRBJ2-3	NA
TGTGCGTCCGGGGGTCACACCGGGGAGCTGTTTTTT	CASGGHTGELFF	TRBV28	12	NA	TRBJ2-2	NA
TGTGCCAGCAGCCATCCTATTCAGAGTACGCAGTATTTT	CASSHPIQSTQYF	TRBV3-1	13	NA	TRBJ2-3	NA
TGTGCCAGCAGCCCCCAGGGAGTGGGGGAGCTGTTTTTT	CASSPQGVGELFF	TRBV7-9	13	NA	TRBJ2-2	NA
TGCAGCGTTTGGGACACAACTAACTATGGCTACACCTTC	CSVWDTTNYGYTF	TRBV29-1	13	many	TRBJ1-2	NA
TGCGCCAGCACCATTTTGTACCGCACAGATACGCAGTATTTT	CASTILYRTDTQYF	TRBV5-1	14	NA	TRBJ2-3	NA
TGTGCCAGCAGCTTCACAGGTGTCGATGAGCAGTTCTTC	CASSFTGVDEQFF	TRBV7-6	13	NA	TRBJ2-1	NA
TGCGCCAGCAGCCAGCGGGGGAGCACAGATACGCAGTATTTT	CASSQRGSTDTQYF	TRBV4-1	14	many	TRBJ2-3	TRBD2
TGTGCCAGCACTTCGACGACTAGCGGGGTGTACAATGAGCAGTTCTTC	CASTSTTSGVYNEQFF	TRBV12-3/TRBV12-4	16	few	TRBJ2-1	TRBD2
TGTGCCAGCAGCTTAAATCCCCTGGCGGGGGGTTTCTACAATGAGCAGTTCTTC	CASSLNPLAGGFYNEQFF	TRBV7-3	18	NA	TRBJ2-1	TRBD2
TGTGCCAGCAGTTTAAAGGGGGGGAGTGAGCAGTTCTTC	CASSLKGGSEQFF	TRBV12-3/TRBV12-4	13	NA	TRBJ2-1	NA
TGTGCCATACTACAGGGTGTTGGGGGCTACGAGCAGTACTTC	CAILQGVGGYEQYF	TRBV10-3	14	NA	TRBJ2-7	NA
TGTGCCAGCAGCTTAAGTAGCGGGGGGCACAATGAGCAGTTCTTC	CASSLSSGGHNEQFF	TRBV7-3	15	NA	TRBJ2-1	TRBD2
TGTGCCAGCAGTTTAACTGGACAGGGGTCCAATCAGCCCCAGCATTTT	CASSLTGQGSNQPQHF	TRBV12-3/TRBV12-4	16	few	TRBJ1-5	TRBD1